Listed below are T cell receptor beta chains from one sample, sequenced in a study of T cell responses to AZD1222 COVID-19 vaccine. Sequencing was performed with immunoSEQ multiplex PCR; in TCRdb, only in-frame clones are kept and a portion is missing. The sample consists of about 74,000 clones, 75% to 95% of them appearing once. Sequencing was performed on peripheral blood, taken 28 days after the second AZD1222 dose. The receptors come from an adult who received the AZD1222 COVID-19 vaccine. The CDR3 runs from the conserved cysteine through the conserved F or W. The order of the fields is V gene, D gene, clone size, CDR3 length, J gene, CDR3 DNA, CDR3 protein. A D gene is named only where the DNA matches it firmly. Clone size is shown for a subset of rows, as once, few, many or a class of expanded clone.

TRBV2	TRBD2	few	13	TRBJ2-3	TGTGCCAGCAGCGCTAGCGGGGCAGATACGCAGTATTTT	CASSASGADTQYF
TRBV4-2	NA	NA	16	TRBJ1-6	TGTGCCAGCAGCCTCCGACCGGGGGGAGGAGATTCACCCCTCCACTTT	CASSLRPGGGDSPLHF
TRBV16	NA	NA	12	TRBJ2-7	TGTGCCAGCAGCCAACGGGGTTACGAGCAGTACTTC	CASSQRGYEQYF
TRBV6-5	NA	NA	14	TRBJ2-5	TGTGCCAGCAGTTACGAGGCGTACCAAGAGACCCAGTACTTC	CASSYEAYQETQYF
TRBV7-2	NA	NA	14	TRBJ2-7	TGTGCCAGCAGCCCCGCACCGTCTCCCTACGAGCAGTACTTC	CASSPAPSPYEQYF
TRBV7-6	TRBD1	NA	14	TRBJ2-5	TGTGCCAGCAGCCCTGGACAGGGAAGAGAGACCCAGTACTTC	CASSPGQGRETQYF
TRBV6-5	NA	NA	13	TRBJ2-7	TGTGCCAGCAACCTGGGACAAACCTACGAGCAGTACTTC	CASNLGQTYEQYF
TRBV28	NA	NA	16	TRBJ1-3	TGTGCCAGCAGTTTAGGGGCCGCGGGGGCAGGAAACACCATATATTTT	CASSLGAAGAGNTIYF
TRBV24-1	NA	NA	13	TRBJ2-7	TGTGCCACCTCCCGCCCCGGGCTCGGGGAGCAGTACTTC	CATSRPGLGEQYF
TRBV28	NA	NA	18	TRBJ2-2	TGTGCCAGCAGTCCCCGGGACCCGCAGTCATCCGAATCCGGGGAGCTGTTTTTT	CASSPRDPQSSESGELFF
TRBV28	TRBD2	NA	14	TRBJ2-7	TGTGCCAGCAGTTTGACTAGCGGGAGGTACGAGCAGTACTTC	CASSLTSGRYEQYF
TRBV2	NA	NA	14	TRBJ1-1	TGTGCCAGCAGTTACCTTACGGGGGTTACTGAAGCTTTCTTT	CASSYLTGVTEAFF
TRBV12-3/TRBV12-4	NA	NA	13	TRBJ1-2	TGTGCCAGCAGTCTCGGGACGGGCTATGGCTACACCTTC	CASSLGTGYGYTF
TRBV6-5	TRBD2	NA	13	TRBJ2-5	TGTGCCGGGACTAGGGGCGGCCAAGAGACCCAGTACTTC	CAGTRGGQETQYF
TRBV6-6	NA	NA	16	TRBJ2-7	TGTGCCAGCAGTTTCCGAAGACTCGACCCTGCCTACGAGCAGTACTTC	CASSFRRLDPAYEQYF
TRBV6-5	NA	NA	14	TRBJ2-5	TGTGCCAGCAGTTACTATGGACCCGCGGAGACCCAGTACTTC	CASSYYGPAETQYF
TRBV10-1	NA	NA	13	TRBJ1-1	TGCGCCAGCAGTGAGTCGAGGGGAACTGAAGCTTTCTTT	CASSESRGTEAFF
TRBV28	TRBD2	NA	13	TRBJ2-1	TGTGCCAGCCTCGGGAGGGTGAACAATGAGCAGTTCTTC	CASLGRVNNEQFF
TRBV4-2	NA	NA	15	TRBJ2-6	TGTGCCAGCGGTCCGGGGAGCGCTGGGGCCAACGTCCTGACTTTC	CASGPGSAGANVLTF
TRBV28	NA	once	15	TRBJ2-1	TGTGCCAGTTCGCGACCAGTTGGGGGACTCAATGAGCAGTTCTTC	CASSRPVGGLNEQFF
TRBV7-2	NA	once	15	TRBJ2-2	TGTGCCAGCAGCCTCCGGGTCGCTGACCCCGGGGAGCTGTTTTTT	CASSLRVADPGELFF
TRBV7-3	NA	NA	14	TRBJ2-1	TGTGCCAGCAGCTCAGCTGCAAGTAGTAATGAGCAGTTCTTC	CASSSAASSNEQFF
TRBV5-1	NA	NA	14	TRBJ2-1	TGCGCCAGCAGCCTAGGGGACCCGAGGGACGAGCAGTTCTTC	CASSLGDPRDEQFF
TRBV19	NA	NA	13	TRBJ2-7	TGTGCCAGTACCAGGACGGGCTCCTACGAGCAGTACTTC	CASTRTGSYEQYF
TRBV5-5	NA	NA	15	TRBJ2-3	TGTGCCAGCAGCTTGAGGGGTGGGTTTACAGATACGCAGTATTTT	CASSLRGGFTDTQYF
TRBV29-1	NA	NA	14	TRBJ1-4	TGCAGCGTTCGTGAGGGTGTGGGTAATGAAAAACTGTTTTTT	CSVREGVGNEKLFF
TRBV6-1	TRBD1	NA	15	TRBJ1-2	TGTGCCAGCAGTGAAAGACAGGGCGGCCTCTATGGCTACACCTTC	CASSERQGGLYGYTF
TRBV10-3	NA	once	15	TRBJ1-5	TGTGCCATCAGTGAGTCCGGGGTCGGTAATCAGCCCCAGCATTTT	CAISESGVGNQPQHF
TRBV7-6	TRBD2	NA	14	TRBJ2-2	TGTGCCAGCAGCTTCGGGACTAGCGACGGGGAGCTGTTTTTT	CASSFGTSDGELFF
TRBV6-5	NA	NA	13	TRBJ2-1	TGTGCCAGCAGCGGGGGTCCCTACAATGAGCAGTTCTTC	CASSGGPYNEQFF
TRBV5-4	NA	NA	15	TRBJ2-4	TGTGCCAGCAGCAGCGCTGGGGGTGGCAAAAACATTCAGTACTTC	CASSSAGGGKNIQYF
TRBV3-1/TRBV3-2	NA	NA	15	TRBJ2-6	TGTGCCAGCAGCCAAGCAGGGTCTGGGGCCAACGTCCTGACTTTC	CASSQAGSGANVLTF
TRBV9	NA	NA	15	TRBJ2-1	TGTGCCAGCAGCGTGGCGGTCAGCTCCTACAATGAGCAGTTCTTC	CASSVAVSSYNEQFF
TRBV27	NA	once	13	TRBJ1-6	TGTGCCATCGGGGTGGACAGTAATTCACCCCTCCACTTT	CAIGVDSNSPLHF
TRBV5-1	TRBD1	NA	14	TRBJ2-3	TGCGCCAGCAGCTACGGACAGGGCACAGATACGCAGTATTTT	CASSYGQGTDTQYF
TRBV7-3	TRBD1	NA	15	TRBJ1-1	TGTGCCAGCAGCTTAGATAACAGGGGATTGGGTGAAGCTTTCTTT	CASSLDNRGLGEAFF
TRBV11-2	TRBD2	once	16	TRBJ2-2	TGTGCCAGCAGCCGTAGCGGGAGCGTTAACACCGGGGAGCTGTTTTTT	CASSRSGSVNTGELFF
TRBV10-3	NA	NA	14	TRBJ1-1	TGTGCCATCAGTGAGTTGGGGAACCGGAAGGAAGCTTTCTTT	CAISELGNRKEAFF
TRBV11-2	NA	NA	16	TRBJ2-7	TGTGCCAGCAGCCCGCTAGGGGCAGGGCGGTCCTACGAGCAGTACTTC	CASSPLGAGRSYEQYF
TRBV5-1	NA	once	14	TRBJ1-2	TGCGCCAGCAGCTCCGACAGCTCAGTCTATGGCTACACCTTC	CASSSDSSVYGYTF
TRBV5-1	NA	NA	12	TRBJ2-7	TGCGCCAGCAGCTTGGATGTATACGAGCAGTACTTC	CASSLDVYEQYF
TRBV5-4	NA	NA	15	TRBJ2-3	TGTGCCAGCAGTTTGTCCCCCCCGAGGGCAGATACGCAGTATTTT	CASSLSPPRADTQYF
TRBV30	NA	NA	13	TRBJ2-2	TGTGCCTGGAGTGGGGGTAACACCGGGGAGCTGTTTTTT	CAWSGGNTGELFF
TRBV27	NA	NA	15	TRBJ2-3	TGTGCCAGCAGTTTAAACCCGGGGAGCACAGATACGCAGTATTTT	CASSLNPGSTDTQYF
TRBV28	TRBD2	NA	14	TRBJ2-7	TGTGCCAGCAGTTTGGGCGGGAGGCCCTACGAGCAGTACTTC	CASSLGGRPYEQYF
TRBV30	NA	NA	14	TRBJ1-4	TGTGCCTGGAGTGTCCGGGGGGCGGGTGAAAAACTGTTTTTT	CAWSVRGAGEKLFF
TRBV28	NA	NA	15	TRBJ1-1	TGTGCCAGCAGTCCCGCGACAGCGATGAACACTGAAGCTTTCTTT	CASSPATAMNTEAFF